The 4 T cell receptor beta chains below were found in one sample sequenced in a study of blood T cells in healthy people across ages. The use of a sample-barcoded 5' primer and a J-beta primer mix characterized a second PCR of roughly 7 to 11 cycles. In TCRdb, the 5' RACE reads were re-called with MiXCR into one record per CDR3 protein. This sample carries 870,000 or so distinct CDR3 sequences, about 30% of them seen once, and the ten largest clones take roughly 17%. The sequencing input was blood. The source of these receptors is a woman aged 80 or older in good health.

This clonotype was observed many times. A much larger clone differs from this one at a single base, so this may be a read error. The CDR3 DNA reads TGTGCCAGCAGTTGTAGCGGCCCTGTCAATGAGCAGTTCTTC. It translates to CASSCSGPVNEQFF. The chain links TRBV27 to TRBJ2-1, with D maybe TRBD2 (6 bases). The CDR3 has 14 amino acids. Germline V CDR1 and CDR2: MNHEY, SMNVEV (reference sequence). V was shortened by 4 bases and J by 6 bases, with 13 bases between the two germline ends.

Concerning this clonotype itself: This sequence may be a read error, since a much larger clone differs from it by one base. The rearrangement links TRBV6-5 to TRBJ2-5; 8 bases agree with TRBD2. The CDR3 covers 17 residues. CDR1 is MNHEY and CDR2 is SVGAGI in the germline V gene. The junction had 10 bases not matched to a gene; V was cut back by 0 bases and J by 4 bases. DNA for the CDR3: TGTGCCAGCAGTTACTCCTTCGGCGGGGGGCCTGGAGAGACCCAGTACTTC. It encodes CASSYSFGGGPGETQYF.

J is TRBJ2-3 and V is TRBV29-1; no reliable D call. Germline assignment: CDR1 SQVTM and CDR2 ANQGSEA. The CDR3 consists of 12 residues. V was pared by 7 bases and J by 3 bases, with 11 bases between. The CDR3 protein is CSGLDQTDTQYF. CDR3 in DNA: TGCAGCGGGTTGGATCAAACAGATACGCAGTATTTT.

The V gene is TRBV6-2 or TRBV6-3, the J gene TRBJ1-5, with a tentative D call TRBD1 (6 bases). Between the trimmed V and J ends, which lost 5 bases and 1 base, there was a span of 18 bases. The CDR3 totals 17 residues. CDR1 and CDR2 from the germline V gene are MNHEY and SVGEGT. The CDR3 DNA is TGTGCCAGCAGTGGCCGCGGAGGGGGAGGAAGCAATCAGCCCCAGCATTTT. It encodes CASSGRGGGGSNQPQHF.